What follows are 30 T cell receptor beta chains derived from one specimen sequenced in a study of blood T cell repertoires in COVID-19. Only in-frame clones appear in the TCRdb table, and some are missing; sequencing was by immunoSEQ multiplex PCR. The table records over 250,000 clones, roughly 90% of them present only once. Sequenced: peripheral blood. These receptor sequences come from a man between 45 and 60 years old with acute or convalescent COVID-19.

The V gene is TRBV6-5, the J gene TRBJ1-2, with D unresolved. CDR1 is MNHEY and CDR2 is SVGAGI in the germline V gene. This CDR3 has 16 amino acids. V lost 0 bases, J lost 0 bases, and 11 bases lay in between. In DNA form, the CDR3 reads TGTGCCAGCAGTTACTCGGAGGGCGGCGCTAACTATGGCTACACCTTC. It yields the protein CASSYSEGGANYGYTF.

The V and J genes are TRBV5-8 and TRBJ1-6; D unclear. The CDR3 contains 15 residues. Trimming cost V 1 base and J 12 bases, with 17 bases left between them. CDR1 SGHTS and CDR2 YDEGEE come from the germline V gene. The CDR3 is CASSLLFGREGPLHF. The DNA for the CDR3 is TGTGCCAGCAGCTTGTTGTTTGGGCGGGAGGGACCCCTCCACTTT.

This clone was observed a single time. The chain has TRBV7-3 and TRBJ2-7; 8 nucleotides agree with TRBD1. J gave up 7 bases and V 5 bases, and 7 bases lay outside the gene matches. Germline CDR1 is SGHTA and CDR2 is FQGTGA. CDR3 length: 13 residues. CDR3 in amino acids: CASSTRQGREQYF. The CDR3 coding sequence is TGTGCCAGCAGCACCCGACAGGGGCGGGAGCAGTACTTC.

The CDR3 sequence is CASTFPSGGADTQYF. The CDR3 DNA reads TGCGCCAGCACCTTCCCTAGCGGGGGGGCTGATACGCAGTATTTT. This sequence joins TRBV5-1 and TRBJ2-3; 12 nucleotides align to TRBD2. V was clipped by 6 bases and J by 6 bases; unmatched bases: 8. Per the germline V gene, CDR1 is SGHRS and CDR2 is YFSETQ. The length of the CDR3 is 15 residues.

This clone showed up just once. V gene TRBV29-1 combines with J gene TRBJ2-2, with 10 bases matching TRBD1. The CDR3 contains 14 residues. The V and J ends lost 6 bases and 6 bases, in that order; junction bases with no gene match: 7. CDR1 is SQVTM and CDR2 is ANQGSEA in the germline V gene. The CDR3 loop reads CSVKGTGVAGELFF. DNA for the CDR3: TGCAGCGTGAAGGGGACAGGGGTGGCCGGGGAGCTGTTTTTT.

The J gene is TRBJ1-2, the V gene TRBV19, with D tentatively TRBD1 (6 bases). Germline CDR1 and CDR2: LNHDA and SQIVND (reference sequence). The CDR3 consists of 15 residues. The V end lost 1 base, the J end lost 4 bases, and 13 bases lay between the germline ends. CDR3 residues: CASSIGGQTIYGYTF. The CDR3 coding sequence is TGTGCCAGTAGTATAGGAGGACAGACCATCTATGGCTACACCTTC.

The rearrangement uses TRBV3-1 (or the pseudogene TRBV3-2) and TRBJ2-2; 7 bases map to TRBD2. The CDR3 extends over 15 amino acids. Germline lookup yields CDR1 LGHDT and CDR2 YNNKEL (reference sequence). J lost 4 bases, V lost 3 bases, and 5 bases had no gene match. The CDR3 DNA follows: TGTGCCAGCAGCCACCAAGCGGGGAGCACCGGGGAGCTGTTTTTT. Amino acids: CASSHQAGSTGELFF.

The V gene is TRBV11-2, the J gene TRBJ2-7, with D possibly matching TRBD2 (6 bases). V gave up 5 bases and J gave up 3 bases, with 17 bases separating them. Per the germline V gene, CDR1 is SGHAT and CDR2 is FQNNGV. The CDR3 runs to 15 residues. CDR3 region: CASSPPGGVSYEQYF. In DNA, the CDR3 is TGTGCCAGCAGCCCTCCGGGCGGGGTGAGCTACGAGCAGTACTTC.

The rearrangement uses TRBV28 and TRBJ2-7; the D is unclear. The V gene's germline CDR1 is MDHEN and CDR2 SYDVKM. Between the trimmed V and J ends, which lost 7 bases and 7 bases, there was a span of 14 bases. The CDR3 has 12 amino acids. The CDR3 DNA follows: TGTGCCAGCATCTCCCGTGCGCGGGAGCAGTACTTC. Its translation: CASISRAREQYF.

V usage is TRBV28 and J usage is TRBJ2-1; maybe TRBD2 (5 bases). CDR1 is MDHEN, CDR2 SYDVKM, per germline. The V and J ends lost 6 bases and 8 bases respectively, with 17 bases between them. The CDR3 is 14 residues long. CDR3 loop: CASRGRLLGDEQFF. CDR3 nucleotide sequence: TGTGCCAGCAGGGGGAGACTCCTGGGAGATGAGCAGTTCTTC.

This clone was detected only once. CDR3 DNA: TGTGCCAGCAGTGTACTTATGAACACTGAAGCTTTCTTT. Translated: CASSVLMNTEAFF. The V call is TRBV2, the J call TRBJ1-1; D gene unclear. Germline V gene sequence: CDR1 SNHLY, CDR2 FYNNEI. With 4 bases removed from V and 0 bases from J, the gap between germline ends came to 6 bases. This CDR3 spans 13 amino acids.

The V gene is TRBV6-5, the J gene TRBJ2-3; 8 nucleotides match TRBD1. V gave up 6 bases and J gave up 5 bases; unmatched junction bases: 7. This CDR3 has 14 residues. The V gene's germline CDR1 is MNHEY and CDR2 SVGAGI. CDR3 region: CASSTGTGVDTQYF. As DNA, the CDR3 is TGTGCCAGCAGCACCGGGACAGGCGTAGATACGCAGTATTTT.

The rearrangement uses TRBV6-5 and TRBJ2-7, with D uncertain. V was trimmed by 2 bases and J by 1 base, leaving 12 bases between them. Germline V gene data show CDR1 as MNHEY and CDR2 as SVGAGI. This CDR3 region has 15 residues. CDR3 bases: TGTGCCAGCAGTTACGGGCCTCCGCCTTCCTACGAGCAGTACTTC. Translation gives CASSYGPPPSYEQYF.

The V and J genes are TRBV21-1 and TRBJ2-7; the DNA was not used to check the table's D call, TRBD2. TRBV21-1 is a pseudogene locus. The CDR3 is 14 amino acids. The CDR3 nucleotides are TGTGCCAGCCCGCCGGGCGGGACCCCCTACGAGCAGTACTTC. Protein product: CASPPGGTPYEQYF.

CDR3 region: CASRSAGTGNFVGLGEQYF. CDR3 bases: TGTGCCAGCAGAAGTGCCGGGACAGGGAATTTCGTTGGTCTGGGCGAGCAGTACTTC. The chain has TRBV27 and TRBJ2-7; 9 bases align to TRBD1. This CDR3 is 19 amino acids long. In germline, CDR1 is MNHEY, CDR2 SMNVEV (reference sequence). V was pared by 6 bases and J by 6 bases, with 24 bases of the junction left unmatched.

The chain recombines TRBV5-1 with TRBJ1-2; 9 bases align to TRBD1. From germline, CDR1 is SGHRS and CDR2 YFSETQ. There are 16 residues in the CDR3. V was pared by 5 bases and J by 2 bases, with 10 bases of the junction left unmatched. CDR3 DNA sequence: TGCGCCAGCAGGGAATTACGAGACAGGGGGAACTATGGCTACACCTTC. Its protein is CASRELRDRGNYGYTF.

This clone was detected only once. This rearrangement joins TRBV27 to TRBJ1-5; D remains unclear. The ends were cut back, 3 bases at V and 2 bases at J, with 5 bases in the middle. Germline-derived CDR1 and CDR2 are MNHEY and SMNVEV (reference sequence). The CDR3 has 13 amino acids. The CDR3 DNA sequence: TGTGCCAGCAGTTTTGCGCGCAATCAGCCCCAGCATTTT. Amino acids: CASSFARNQPQHF.

This rearrangement joins TRBV7-9 to TRBJ1-1; TRBD1 aligns across 7 bases. Germline trimming cut 2 bases from V and 5 bases from J; bases unmatched to any gene: 11. The CDR3 spans 16 residues. Germline V gives CDR1 SEHNR, CDR2 FQNEAQ (reference sequence). This chain's CDR3 is CASSLPRGGAGTEAFF. Here the CDR3 DNA reads TGTGCCAGCAGCTTACCCAGAGGGGGCGCGGGTACTGAAGCTTTCTTT.

Notes on this clone: The sample has other DNA sequences that encode this CDR3 too. V gene TRBV29-1 combines with J gene TRBJ2-1; 9 bases are a match to TRBD1. Germline V gene sequence: CDR1 SQVTM, CDR2 ANQGSEA. This CDR3 region has 12 residues. J lost 8 bases, V lost 3 bases, and 2 bases had no gene match. In nucleotides, the CDR3 is TGCAGCGTTGAGGACAGGGGCGATGAGCAGTTCTTC. Translation gives CSVEDRGDEQFF.

This clone was seen just once. The junction differs from germline at one of its ends, possibly a read error. This chain connects TRBV7-7 to TRBJ2-3; 9 bases align to TRBD1. The CDR3 has 16 residues. The V gene's germline CDR1 is SSHAT and CDR2 FNYEAQ (reference sequence). The CDR3: CASTPLGGQGPDTQYF. In DNA form, the CDR3 reads TGTGCTAGCACGCCTCTCGGGGGACAGGGACCAGATACGCAGTATTTT.

The chain is built from TRBV30 and TRBJ1-2; unclear D gene. From germline, CDR1 is GTSNPN and CDR2 SVGIG (reference sequence). The CDR3 sequence is 12 residues long. The V end was cut by 1 base, the J end by 0 bases, with 3 bases between. The CDR3 loop reads CAWSDTNYGYTF. CDR3 coding DNA: TGTGCCTGGAGTGACACTAACTATGGCTACACCTTC.

In DNA, the CDR3 is TGCAGTGCTAGTCCTTCCGGGACAGGGGTTGAGACCCAGTACTTC. Its protein product is CSASPSGTGVETQYF. The chain recombines TRBV20-1 with TRBJ2-5; 10 bases are a match to TRBD1. V trimming: 3 bases; J trimming: 5 bases; junction bases outside the gene matches: 9. The CDR3 extends over 15 amino acids. From germline, CDR1 is DFQATT and CDR2 SNEGSKA (reference sequence).

By share, this clone counts as large. CDR3 sequence (DNA): TGTGCCAGCAGCCAAGATCTGAGGGCCCAAGCTTTCTTT. Its protein is CASSQDLRAQAFF. The chain couples TRBV3-1 (or the pseudogene TRBV3-2) to TRBJ1-1; the D is unclear. CDR3 length: 13 residues. Germline V gene data show CDR1 as LGHDT and CDR2 as YNNKEL (reference sequence). Trimming shortened V by 0 bases and J by 9 bases, and 11 bases separated the two germline ends.

The chain carries TRBV2 and TRBJ2-7, with 8 bases aligning to TRBD2. The length of the CDR3 is 15 residues. V was clipped by 3 bases and J by 5 bases; unmatched bases: 9. Germline loops: CDR1 SNHLY, CDR2 FYNNEI. CDR3 DNA sequence: TGTGCCAGCAGTGATCCGCGGGGGGCCCAGGACGAGCAGTACTTC. Its protein product is CASSDPRGAQDEQYF.

By its share, this clone is medium-sized. The chain joins TRBV19 to TRBJ2-7, with 8 positions matching TRBD2. The V gene end was trimmed by 5 bases and the J gene end by 6 bases; junction bases not matched to a gene: 12. CDR3 length equals 15 residues. Germline V gene sequence: CDR1 LNHDA, CDR2 SQIVND (reference sequence). As DNA, the CDR3 is TGTGCCAGTAGTCCCGGGGGGGGCCATCATCTCGAGCAGTACTTC. It specifies CASSPGGGHHLEQYF. The variable domain in full, with the rest retrieved from reference TRBV19 and TRBJ2-7, is DGGITQSPKYLFRKEGQNVTLSCEQNLNHDAMYWYRQDPGQGLRLIYYSQIVNDFQKGDIAEGYSVSREKKESFPLTVTSAQKNPTAFYLCASSPGGGHHLEQYFGPGTRLTVT.

The chain combines TRBV5-1 with TRBJ2-3; D may be TRBD1 (5 bases). V was shortened by 0 bases and J by 3 bases, with 11 bases between the two germline ends. From germline, CDR1 is SGHRS and CDR2 YFSETQ. The CDR3 extends over 15 amino acids. CDR3 residues: CASSLDPAGTDTQYF. CDR3 nucleotides: TGCGCCAGCAGCTTGGATCCGGCAGGGACAGATACGCAGTATTTT.

CDR3 protein: CASSPTLGRSYTF. The CDR3 DNA sequence: TGTGCCAGCAGTCCCACCCTAGGCCGGAGCTACACCTTC. V gene TRBV28 combines with J gene TRBJ1-2; D is unresolved. Per germline, CDR1 MDHEN and CDR2 SYDVKM. With 5 bases removed from V and 9 bases from J, the gap between germline ends came to 16 bases. The CDR3 is 13 amino acids.

This rearrangement joins TRBV7-8 to TRBJ1-6; D unresolved. The V and J ends lost 5 bases and 7 bases respectively, with 18 bases between them. The CDR3 is made up of 16 amino acids. CDR1 is SGHVS, CDR2 FQNEAQ, per germline. Written as DNA, the CDR3 is TGTGCCAGCAGCGGACTTAGGCCCCTCAGGAATTCACCCCTCCACTTT. This sequence encodes CASSGLRPLRNSPLHF.

The chain recombines TRBV5-4 with TRBJ2-4; weak D call: TRBD2 (5 bases). This CDR3 has 15 residues. The germline CDR1 and CDR2 sequences are SGHNT and YYREEE (reference sequence). V was pared by 1 base and J by 0 bases, with 8 bases between. The CDR3 spells CASSLYGVAKNIQYF. The CDR3 DNA follows: TGTGCCAGCAGCTTGTACGGGGTAGCCAAAAACATTCAGTACTTC.

This clone was found many times. The V call is TRBV30, the J call TRBJ1-1; possibly TRBD1 for D (5 bases). The germline V and J ends were trimmed by 8 bases and 2 bases, with 24 bases remaining between them. Germline assignment: CDR1 GTSNPN and CDR2 SVGIG (reference sequence). This CDR3 has 16 amino acids. For the CDR3, the DNA is TGTGCCAGGGACTCCATCCGAGGGCGACAAAACACTGAAGCTTTCTTT. Translation: CARDSIRGRQNTEAFF.